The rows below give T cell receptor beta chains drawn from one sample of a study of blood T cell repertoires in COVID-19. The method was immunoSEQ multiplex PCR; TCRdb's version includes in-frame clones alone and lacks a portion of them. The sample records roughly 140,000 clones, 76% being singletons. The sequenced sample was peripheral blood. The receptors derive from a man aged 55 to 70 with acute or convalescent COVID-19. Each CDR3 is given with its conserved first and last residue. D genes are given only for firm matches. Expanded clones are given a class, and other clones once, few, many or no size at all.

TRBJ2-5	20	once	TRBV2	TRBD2	TGTGCCAGCAGTATTAGCCAAGGGTTTCGTCCGGGACTAGCGGGAGAGACCCAGTACTTC	CASSISQGFRPGLAGETQYF
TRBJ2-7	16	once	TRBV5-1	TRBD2	TGCGCCAGCAGCGGGACTAGCGGGAGTTGGGACTACGAGCAGTACTTC	CASSGTSGSWDYEQYF
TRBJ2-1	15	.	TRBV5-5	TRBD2	TGTGCCACCAGACCCGGCGGGACTAGCATCAGTGAGCAGTTCTTC	CATRPGGTSISEQFF
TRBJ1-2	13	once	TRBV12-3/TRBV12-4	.	TGTGCCAGCAGGGCGACAGTTAACTATGGCTACACCTTC	CASRATVNYGYTF
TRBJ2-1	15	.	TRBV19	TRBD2	TGTGCCAGTAATATAACCGGGACTAGGTACAATGAGCAGTTCTTC	CASNITGTRYNEQFF
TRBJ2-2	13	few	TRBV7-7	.	TGTGCCAGCAGCTTAAGCGGCCACGGGGAGCTGTTTTTT	CASSLSGHGELFF
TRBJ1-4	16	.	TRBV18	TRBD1	TGTGCCAGCTCCCCCAGGAGCGGGGACAGGGGTGAAAAACTGTTTTTT	CASSPRSGDRGEKLFF
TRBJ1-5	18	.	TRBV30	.	TGTGCCTGGAGTGAATCCTTGGACAGTCTAAATAGCAATCAGCCCCAGCATTTT	CAWSESLDSLNSNQPQHF
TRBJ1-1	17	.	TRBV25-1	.	TGTGCCAGCAGTGAATATGGGAGACCCCCGGAGAACACTGAAGCTTTCTTT	CASSEYGRPPENTEAFF
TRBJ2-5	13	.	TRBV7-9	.	TGTGCCAGCAGCTTAGTGTCTAAAGAGACCCAGTACTTC	CASSLVSKETQYF
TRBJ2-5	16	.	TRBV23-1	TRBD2	TGCGCCAGGGGACTAGGGGTTTACGGGAGGGAGGAGACCCAGTACTTC	CARGLGVYGREETQYF
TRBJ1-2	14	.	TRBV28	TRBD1	TGTGCCAGCAGCCCCTCAGGGGGCGCCTATGGCTACACCTTC	CASSPSGGAYGYTF
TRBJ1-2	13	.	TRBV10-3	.	TGTGCCATCAGCCCTCAGGCCATCTATGGCTACACCTTC	CAISPQAIYGYTF
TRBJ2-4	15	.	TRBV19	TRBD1	TGTGCCAGTAGTAAGGGACAGGGGGCCTGGGACATTCAGTACTTC	CASSKGQGAWDIQYF
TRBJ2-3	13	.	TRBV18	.	TGTGCCAGCTCGTCAGACTCCACAGATACGCAGTATTTT	CASSSDSTDTQYF
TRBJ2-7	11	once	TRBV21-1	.	TGTGCCAGCCTCGGGGGTTACGAGCAGTACTTC	CASLGGYEQYF
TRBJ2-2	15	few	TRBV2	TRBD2	TGTGCCAGCAGTGGACTAGCGGGAGTTAACGGGGAGCTGTTTTTT	CASSGLAGVNGELFF
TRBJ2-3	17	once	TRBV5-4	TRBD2	TGTGCCAGCAGCTCGGGAGCTAGCGGGAGTAGCACAGATACGCAGTATTTT	CASSSGASGSSTDTQYF
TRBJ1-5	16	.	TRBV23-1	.	TGCGCCAGCAGTCGAAGGGTCAGGGATAGCAATCAGCCCCAGCATTTT	CASSRRVRDSNQPQHF
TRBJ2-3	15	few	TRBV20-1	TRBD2	TGCAGTGCTAGTGGAGCGGGAGGGGAGATAGATACGCAGTATTTT	CSASGAGGEIDTQYF
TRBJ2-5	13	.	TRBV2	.	TGTGCCAGCAGTGAAAGCCAGCACCAGGCCCAGTACTTC	CASSESQHQAQYF
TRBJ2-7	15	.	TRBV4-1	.	TGCGCCAGCAGCCAAGATCGCGGGCAGTTCTACGAGCAGTACTTC	CASSQDRGQFYEQYF
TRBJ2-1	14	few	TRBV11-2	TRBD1	TGTGCCAGCAGTCCGACAGGGAATAGGAATGAGCAGTTCTTC	CASSPTGNRNEQFF
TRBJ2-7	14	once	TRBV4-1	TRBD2	TGCGCCAGCCACCCATCGGGGGGATCGGGGGAGCAGTACTTC	CASHPSGGSGEQYF
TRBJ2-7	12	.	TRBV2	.	TGTGCCAGCAGTCAGGATCTCTACGAGCAGTACTTC	CASSQDLYEQYF